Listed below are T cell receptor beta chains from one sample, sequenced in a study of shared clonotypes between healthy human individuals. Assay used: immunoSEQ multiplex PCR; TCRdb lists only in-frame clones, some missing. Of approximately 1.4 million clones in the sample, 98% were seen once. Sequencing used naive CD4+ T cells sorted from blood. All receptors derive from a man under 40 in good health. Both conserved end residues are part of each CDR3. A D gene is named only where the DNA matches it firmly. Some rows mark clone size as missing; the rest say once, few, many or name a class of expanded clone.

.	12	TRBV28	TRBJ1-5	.	TGTGCCAGCACCTCTCCGGGGCTGCCCCAGCATTTT	CASTSPGLPQHF
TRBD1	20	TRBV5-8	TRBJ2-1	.	TGTGCCAGCAGCCCGGGGTGGGCGGCTTTGGGCAGGGGGTCCTACAATGAGCAGTTCTTC	CASSPGWAALGRGSYNEQFF
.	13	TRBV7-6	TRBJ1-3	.	TGTGCCAGCAGCTTTTCCCTGGGGAACACCATATATTTT	CASSFSLGNTIYF
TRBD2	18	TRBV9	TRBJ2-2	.	TGTGCCAGCAGCGTATCTCCTAGCGGGGTATCTAACACCGGGGAGCTGTTTTTT	CASSVSPSGVSNTGELFF
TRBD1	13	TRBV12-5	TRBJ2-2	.	TGTGCTAGTGGTTTAGGGGGCAACGGGGAGCTGTTTTTT	CASGLGGNGELFF
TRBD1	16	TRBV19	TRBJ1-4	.	TGTGCCAGTAGTATAAGCAGGGGGCGCGGAAATGAAAAACTGTTTTTT	CASSISRGRGNEKLFF
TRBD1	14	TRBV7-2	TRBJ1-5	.	TGTGCCAGCAGTTTGGACAGGGTCCCTCAGCCCCAGCATTTT	CASSLDRVPQPQHF
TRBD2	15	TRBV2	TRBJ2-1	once	TGTGCCAGCAGTGAGGGGACTAGCGGGAGCAATGAGCAGTTCTTC	CASSEGTSGSNEQFF
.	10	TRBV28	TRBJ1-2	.	TGTGCCGGGGGGGAAAATGGCTACACCTTC	CAGGENGYTF
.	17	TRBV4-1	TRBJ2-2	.	TGCGCCAGCAGCGTGAGATCGGGGTTGTCGGACACCGGGGAGCTGTTTTTT	CASSVRSGLSDTGELFF
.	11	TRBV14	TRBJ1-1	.	TGTGCCAGCAGCCAAAGGCACAGAGCTTTCTTT	CASSQRHRAFF
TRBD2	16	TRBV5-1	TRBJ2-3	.	TGCGCCAGCAGCTCCCCCCTAGCGGGACACACAGATACGCAGTATTTT	CASSSPLAGHTDTQYF
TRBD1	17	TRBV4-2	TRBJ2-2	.	TGTGCCAGCAGCCGACGAATACTCAGGGGGCAGGGCGGGGAGCTGTTTTTT	CASSRRILRGQGGELFF
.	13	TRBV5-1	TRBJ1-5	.	TGCGCCAGCAGCTTTGGCCCAGGTCAGCCCCAGCATTTT	CASSFGPGQPQHF
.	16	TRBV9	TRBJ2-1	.	TGTGCCAGCAGCACCACCGGGAAATGGGGGTCGGCTGAGCAGTTCTTC	CASSTTGKWGSAEQFF
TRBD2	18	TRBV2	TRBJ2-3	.	TGTGCCAGCAACGGTCAGGGCATTCGGCTAGCGGGAAAGGTTACGCAGTATTTT	CASNGQGIRLAGKVTQYF
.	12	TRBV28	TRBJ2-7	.	TGTGCCAGCACTCAATCAGGCTACGAGCAGTACTTC	CASTQSGYEQYF
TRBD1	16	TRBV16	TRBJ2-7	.	TGTGCCAGCAGCCCCCCCGGGACAGGGCCTGGTTACGAGCAGTACTTC	CASSPPGTGPGYEQYF
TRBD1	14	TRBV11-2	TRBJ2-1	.	TGTGCCAGCAGGACAGGGGAACCCTACAATGAGCAGTTCTTC	CASRTGEPYNEQFF
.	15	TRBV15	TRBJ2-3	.	TGTGCCACCAGCAGAAGACTGTTTGGTACAGATACGCAGTATTTT	CATSRRLFGTDTQYF
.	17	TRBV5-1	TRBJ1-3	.	TGCGCCAGCAGCTTGGATGGACGGCAGTTCTCTGGAAACACCATATATTTT	CASSLDGRQFSGNTIYF
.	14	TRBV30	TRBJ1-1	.	TGTGCCTGTATGCGGCTGCAGCGGATCACTGAAGCTTTCTTT	CACMRLQRITEAFF
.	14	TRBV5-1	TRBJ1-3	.	TGCGCCAGCAGCTTTGCCCTGGCCGGAAACACCATATATTTT	CASSFALAGNTIYF
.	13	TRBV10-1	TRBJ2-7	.	TGCGCCAGCAGTGATGGCGTTCCGAAGGAGCAGTACTTC	CASSDGVPKEQYF
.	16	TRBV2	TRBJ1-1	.	TGTGCCAGCAGAGAGACCTCCGGGGCGAAAAACACTGAAGCTTTCTTT	CASRETSGAKNTEAFF
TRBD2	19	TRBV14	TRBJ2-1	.	TGTGCCAGCAGCCAAGACGTTCCCCATAAGCGGGAGGGCCTTAGTGAGCAGTTCTTC	CASSQDVPHKREGLSEQFF
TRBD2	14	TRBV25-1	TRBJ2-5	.	TGTGCCAGCAGTGAATACGAGGGAGGGGAGACCCAGTACTTC	CASSEYEGGETQYF
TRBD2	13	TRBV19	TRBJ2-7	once	TGTGCCAGTAGTATTAGCGGGAGCTACGAGCAGTACTTC	CASSISGSYEQYF
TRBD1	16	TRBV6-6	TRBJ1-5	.	TGTGCCAGCAGTTACTCTCCGAGACAGGGGGATCAGCCCCAGCATTTT	CASSYSPRQGDQPQHF
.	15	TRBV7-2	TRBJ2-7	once	TGTGCCAGCAGCTTAGAATTCAGTCGAATCTACGAGCAGTACTTC	CASSLEFSRIYEQYF
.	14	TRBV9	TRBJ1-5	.	TGTGCCAGCAGCCCGAGGGATGGAAATCAGCCCCAGCATTTT	CASSPRDGNQPQHF
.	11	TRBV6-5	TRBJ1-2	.	TGTGCCAGCAGCCCCCTCGGTGGCTACACCTTC	CASSPLGGYTF
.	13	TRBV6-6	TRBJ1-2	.	TGTGCCAGCAGACCGGACAGTTTGGATGGCTACACCTTC	CASRPDSLDGYTF
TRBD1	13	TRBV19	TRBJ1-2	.	TGTGCCAGTAGTACACAGGGGAACTATGGCTACACCTTC	CASSTQGNYGYTF
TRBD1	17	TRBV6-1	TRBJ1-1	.	TGTGCCAGCAGTGTTAGACCGGGACAGGGGGCTGGCACTGAAGCTTTCTTT	CASSVRPGQGAGTEAFF
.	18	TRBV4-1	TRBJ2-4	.	TGCGCCAGCAGCCCCGCCAGTGGGTTTTCTCTAGCCAAAAACATTCAGTACTTC	CASSPASGFSLAKNIQYF
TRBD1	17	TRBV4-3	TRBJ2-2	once	TGCGCCAGCAGCCCGGAGGGGGCAGGGGGCTATACCGGGGAGCTGTTTTTT	CASSPEGAGGYTGELFF
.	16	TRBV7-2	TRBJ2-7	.	TGTGCCAGCAGCTTAGCTTTACAGTCTAGGTCTAGCGAGCAGTACTTC	CASSLALQSRSSEQYF
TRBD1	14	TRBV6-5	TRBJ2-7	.	TGTGCCAGCAGTAGGGACAGCGCGACCTACGAGCAGTACTTC	CASSRDSATYEQYF
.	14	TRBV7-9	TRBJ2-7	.	TGTGCCAGCAGGGGAAGGCCCGACTCCTACGAGCAGTACTTC	CASRGRPDSYEQYF
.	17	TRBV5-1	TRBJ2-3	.	TGCGCCAGCAGCTTGGCTAACCTAGCGTCTAGCACAGATACGCAGTATTTT	CASSLANLASSTDTQYF
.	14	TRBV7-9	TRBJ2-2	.	TGTGCCAGCAGCGCCCCTTATAGGACCGGGGAGCTGTTTTTT	CASSAPYRTGELFF
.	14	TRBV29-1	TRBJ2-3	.	TGCAGCGTCGACGGTAGAACAGGGTTTAGTACGCAGTATTTT	CSVDGRTGFSTQYF
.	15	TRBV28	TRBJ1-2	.	TGTGCCAGCAGTTTCCGTGGGGCGCCTAGCTATGGCTACACCTTC	CASSFRGAPSYGYTF
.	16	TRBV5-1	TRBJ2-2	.	TGCGCCAGCAGCTTGTTTTACAGGAGTATACCCGGGGAGCTGTTTTTT	CASSLFYRSIPGELFF
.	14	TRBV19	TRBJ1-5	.	TGTGCCAGTAGTACCCACCCGAGCAATCAGCCCCAGCATTTT	CASSTHPSNQPQHF
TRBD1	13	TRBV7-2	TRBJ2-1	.	TGTGCCAGCAGCTTAACGACAGGGTATGAGCAGTTCTTC	CASSLTTGYEQFF
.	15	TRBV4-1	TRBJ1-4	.	TGCGCCAGCAGCCAAGATGGCGTCCCGGATGAAAAACTGTTTTTT	CASSQDGVPDEKLFF
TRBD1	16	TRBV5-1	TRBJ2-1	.	TGCGCCAGTTCGATTTGGACAGGGGGCGCCCACAATGAGCAGTTCTTC	CASSIWTGGAHNEQFF
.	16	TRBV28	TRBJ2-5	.	TGTGCCAGTCGTGTTGGCGGGATCCCCCACTCGGAGACCCAGTACTTC	CASRVGGIPHSETQYF
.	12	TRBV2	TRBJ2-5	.	TGTGCCAGCGGATTCGGGTGGGAGACCCAGTACTTC	CASGFGWETQYF
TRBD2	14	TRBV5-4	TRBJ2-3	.	TGTGCCAGCAGCCGGACTAGCGACACAGATACGCAGTATTTT	CASSRTSDTDTQYF
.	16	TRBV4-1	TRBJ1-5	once	TGCGCCAGCAGCCAAGGCGAGGAAGGCCTGGGTCAGCCCCAGCATTTT	CASSQGEEGLGQPQHF
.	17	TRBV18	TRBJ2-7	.	TGTGCCAGCTCACCGGCGCGTCGAGTGGGAGGCCCCTACGAGCAGTACTTC	CASSPARRVGGPYEQYF
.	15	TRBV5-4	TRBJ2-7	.	TGTGCCAGCAGCCCTGCGGTTGAGGGAGCCTACGAGCAGTACTTC	CASSPAVEGAYEQYF
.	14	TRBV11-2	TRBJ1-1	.	TGTGCCAGCACCTTACCCCCACCTAACACTGAAGCTTTCTTT	CASTLPPPNTEAFF
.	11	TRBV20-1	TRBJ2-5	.	TGCAGTGCTATTGGGTCGGAGACCCAGTACTTC	CSAIGSETQYF